This TCR beta chain is drawn from a study of cytomegalovirus exposure and HLA in healthy donors. The CDR3 is 15 residues long. Germline assignment: CDR1 GTSNPN and CDR2 SVGIG (reference sequence). The ends lost 2 bases at V and 6 bases at J; junction bases unmatched: 9. Details on this clone: As yet, its antigen is unknown.

General study results and limits: Later analysis demonstrated an association between a missense DCLRE1C variant and TCR beta V- and J-gene trimming. The analysis excluded some indistinguishable V segments, including TRBV6-2 and TRBV6-3.

A multiplex PCR was run with 60 Vbeta primers and 13 Jbeta primers. The repertoire was sequenced with immunoSEQ multiplex PCR; TCRdb's copy has only in-frame clones and lacks some. This sample has around 190,000 clones, with around 79% found just once. This TCR came from a woman aged 25 to 39 in good health and CMV-seropositive. The material sequenced was PBMCs. V and J are TRBV30 and TRBJ1-1; 10 nucleotides agree with TRBD1. The CDR3, as DNA: TGTGCCTGGAGTTCCTGGGACAGGGGACTTGCTGAAGCTTTCTTT. Translating gives CAWSSWDRGLAEAFF.